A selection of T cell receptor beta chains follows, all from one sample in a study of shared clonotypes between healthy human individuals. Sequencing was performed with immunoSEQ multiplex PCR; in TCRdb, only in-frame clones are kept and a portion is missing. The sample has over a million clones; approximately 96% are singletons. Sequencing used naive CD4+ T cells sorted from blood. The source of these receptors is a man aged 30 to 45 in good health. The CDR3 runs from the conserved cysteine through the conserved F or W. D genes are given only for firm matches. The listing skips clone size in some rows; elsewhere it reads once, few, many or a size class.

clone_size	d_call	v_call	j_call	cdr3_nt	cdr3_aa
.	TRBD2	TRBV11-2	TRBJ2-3	TGTGCCAGCAGACAAGGACTAGCGGGAGGGAGGACGCAGTATTTT	CASRQGLAGGRTQYF
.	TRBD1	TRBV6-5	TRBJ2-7	TGTGCCAGCAGTTCACAGGGGGGATGGGGCGAGCAGTACTTC	CASSSQGGWGEQYF
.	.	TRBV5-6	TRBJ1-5	TGTGCCAGCAGCTTGGGGCACCCCAATCAGCCCCAGCATTTT	CASSLGHPNQPQHF
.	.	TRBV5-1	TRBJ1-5	TGCGCCAGCAGCCCCGCTAGCAATCAGCCCCAGCATTTT	CASSPASNQPQHF
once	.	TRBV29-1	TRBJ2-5	TGCAGCGCCGGGACCCAAGAGACCCAGTACTTC	CSAGTQETQYF
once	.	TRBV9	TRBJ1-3	TGTGCCAGCAGCGCAGGGCACTCTGGAAACACCATATATTTT	CASSAGHSGNTIYF
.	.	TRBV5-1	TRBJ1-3	TGCGCCAGCAGCTTGGGGGAGAGCTCTGGAAACACCATATATTTT	CASSLGESSGNTIYF
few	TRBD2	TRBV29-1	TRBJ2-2	TGCAGCGTTCGCCCGGGAGGGAACACCGGGGAGCTGTTTTTT	CSVRPGGNTGELFF
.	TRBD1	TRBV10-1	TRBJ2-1	TGCGCCAGCAGTGCTCGGACAGGGGCTAACAATGAGCAGTTCTTC	CASSARTGANNEQFF
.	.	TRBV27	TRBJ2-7	TGTGCCAGCATGAGTGGCGGGACAGCCGCCTACGAGCAGTACTTC	CASMSGGTAAYEQYF
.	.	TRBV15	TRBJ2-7	TGTGCCACCAGCAGAGGGTCGGGGTTGGCCTACGAGCAGTACTTC	CATSRGSGLAYEQYF
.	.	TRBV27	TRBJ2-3	TGTGCCAGCAGTTTAATTCGGGGCGAAGGGGTGGGGCAGTATTTT	CASSLIRGEGVGQYF
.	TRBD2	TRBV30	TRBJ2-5	TGTGCCTGGAGTGCACCCAGCGGGAGAGAGACCCAGTACTTC	CAWSAPSGRETQYF
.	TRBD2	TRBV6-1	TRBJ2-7	TGTGCCTCGCAGCGGGAGCCAGACGAGCAGTACTTC	CASQREPDEQYF
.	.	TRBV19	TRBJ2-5	TGTGCCAGTGCCATTGGCGGGTCTCAAGAGACCCAGTACTTC	CASAIGGSQETQYF
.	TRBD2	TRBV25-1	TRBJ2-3	TGTGCCAGCAGTGAATTCCGGGCGGGAGGGGTCACAGATACGCAGTATTTT	CASSEFRAGGVTDTQYF
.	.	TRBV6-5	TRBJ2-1	TGTGCCAGCAGTCCTACAGGGAGCTCCTACAATGAGCAGTTCTTC	CASSPTGSSYNEQFF
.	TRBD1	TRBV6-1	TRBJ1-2	TGTGCCAGCAGGGGACAGGGAACGGGTGGCTACACCTTC	CASRGQGTGGYTF
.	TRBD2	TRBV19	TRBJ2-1	TGTGCCAGTAGTATTACCCTGGGGGGAGGGCCATCCTACAATGAGCAGTTCTTC	CASSITLGGGPSYNEQFF
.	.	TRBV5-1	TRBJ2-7	TGCGCCAGCAGCCTCTACATTGACAGGCCGCCCTACGAGCAGTACTTC	CASSLYIDRPPYEQYF
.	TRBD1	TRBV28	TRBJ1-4	TGTGCCAGCAGTTTAAGGGCGGGACAGAGGGATTTT	CASSLRAGQRDF
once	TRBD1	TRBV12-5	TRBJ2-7	TGTGCTAGTGACAAACGTCCGGGACAGGAGCAGTACTTC	CASDKRPGQEQYF
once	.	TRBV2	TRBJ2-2	TGTGCCAGCTGGTCGGAAGACGGGGAGCTGTTTTTT	CASWSEDGELFF
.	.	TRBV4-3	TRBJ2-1	TGCGCCAGCAGCCAAGACGTCCCTTTATACAATGAGCAGTTCTTC	CASSQDVPLYNEQFF